Detailed here is one T cell receptor beta chain. Its antigen is undetermined. Template material for amplifying TCR beta CDR3 regions consisted of RNA transcripts. RT-PCR in the first round (using the HTBI primer set) targeted the TCR CDR3. TCRdb passed the multiplex PCR reads through MiXCR, listing each CDR3 protein once. The sample includes 500,000 to 550,000 distinct CDR3 sequences, around 21% of them seen just once. This record belongs to a study of T cells in Graves' hyperthyroidism and ophthalmopathy. Study-level information: Peripheral blood collection took place at initial diagnosis, before any treatment.

Findings and limits, study-wide: The model identified upcoming ophthalmopathy a median around 7.1 months ahead of onset.

Subjects aged 18 to 65 presented with newly diagnosed hyperthyroidism of less than 2 months' duration. Clinical symptoms, serum thyroxine and TRAb, thyroid ultrasound and orbital computed tomography were used for the diagnoses. The V and J ends lost 0 bases and 7 bases respectively, with 9 bases between them. This CDR3 has 13 amino acids. Germline-derived CDR1 and CDR2 are MNHEY and SVGAGI. The receptor's source is a man younger than 30 with Graves' hyperthyroidism. Sequencing used blood. V gene TRBV6-5 combines with J gene TRBJ2-5; D is uncertain. Here the CDR3 reads CASSYSKGRTQYF. The CDR3 nucleotides are TGTGCCAGCAGTTACTCGAAAGGGCGGACCCAGTACTTC.